A single sample is the source of the 21 T cell receptor beta chains below, sequenced in a study of CD8 T cells in ankylosing spondylitis. Study results and caveats: A motif of under 10 highly homologous TCR beta variants was seen as apparently characteristic of ankylosing spondylitis blood.

These TCRs are of unknown antigen specificity. TCRdb reprocessed the 5' RACE reads with MiXCR, giving one entry per CDR3 protein. The sample lists about 390,000 distinct CDR3 sequences, 20% to 25% occurring once. The sequenced sample consisted of blood, either unsorted or a sorted T cell fraction (not recorded which). These receptors all come from a male donor with ankylosing spondylitis.

The V call is TRBV5-1, the J call TRBJ2-3; the D gene is possibly TRBD2 (5 bases). The CDR3 is made up of 17 amino acids. The ends were cut back, 0 bases at V and 1 base at J, with 15 bases in the middle. CDR1 and CDR2 from the germline V gene are SGHRS and YFSETQ. The CDR3 DNA is TGCGCCAGCAGCTTGGACGGAGCGGCTGGGGGCACAGATACGCAGTATTTT. As protein: CASSLDGAAGGTDTQYF.

A few counts support this clonotype. The CDR3 DNA reads TGCGCCAGCAGCTTAACCGGGACAGGGGATCAGCCCCAGCATTTT. It specifies CASSLTGTGDQPQHF. The V and J genes are TRBV5-1 and TRBJ1-5; 10 bases map to TRBD1. Trimming cost V 2 bases and J 5 bases; bases outside gene matches: 4. Germline V gives CDR1 SGHRS, CDR2 YFSETQ. The CDR3 extends over 15 amino acids.

This clonotype showed up just a few times. This chain uses TRBV6-5 with TRBJ1-1, with 11 positions matching TRBD1. CDR3 length equals 16 residues. CDR1 is MNHEY and CDR2 is SVGAGI in the germline V gene. The trim removed 0 bases at V and 4 bases at J, leaving 4 bases unmatched. The CDR3 DNA follows: TGTGCCAGCAGTTACTCGTACGGGACAGGGGGCACTGAAGCTTTCTTT. As protein: CASSYSYGTGGTEAFF.

This clonotype was recorded a few times. The V call is TRBV9, the J call TRBJ2-7; D gene unclear. Trimming pared 0 bases from V and 2 bases from J, leaving 9 bases between. CDR3 size: 14 residues. Germline V gene data show CDR1 as SGDLS and CDR2 as YYNGEE. CDR3 loop: CASSVASTAYEQYF. The CDR3 coding sequence is TGTGCCAGCAGCGTAGCTTCAACCGCCTACGAGCAGTACTTC.

This clonotype was recorded a few times. V is TRBV7-2 and J is TRBJ2-1, with 12 nucleotides matching TRBD2. The CDR3 contains 16 residues. Germline CDR1 reads SGHTA; CDR2 reads FQGNSA. The junction had 1 base not matched to a gene; V was cut back by 2 bases and J by 2 bases. The CDR3 DNA reads as TGTGCCAGCAGCTTAACTAGCGGGAGGACCTACAATGAGCAGTTCTTC. It is translated as CASSLTSGRTYNEQFF.

CDR3 residues: CASSRSTRLNEQFF. The DNA for the CDR3 is TGTGCCAGCAGCCGATCTACTAGATTAAATGAGCAGTTCTTC. V is TRBV3-1 and J is TRBJ2-1, with D possibly TRBD2 on 5 matching bases. V lost 4 bases and J 7 bases, leaving 14 bases between the germline ends. The CDR3 has 14 amino acids. Germline V gene lookup returns CDR1 LGHDT and CDR2 YNNKEL (reference sequence).

This chain connects TRBV29-1 to TRBJ2-1, with TRBD2 matching over 11 bases. Germline lookup yields CDR1 SQVTM and CDR2 ANQGSEA. The CDR3 runs to 16 residues. The J segment lost 2 bases and the V segment lost 2 bases, leaving 5 bases of the junction unmatched. CDR3 protein: CSVETPTSGTYNEQFF. The CDR3, as DNA: TGCAGCGTTGAAACCCCGACTAGCGGGACCTACAATGAGCAGTTCTTC.

This clonotype was detected a few times. The chain links TRBV19 to TRBJ2-1; TRBD2 might be the D (6 bases). Trimming shortened V by 1 base and J by 3 bases, and 7 bases separated the two germline ends. The CDR3 runs to 14 residues. Germline-derived CDR1 and CDR2 are LNHDA and SQIVND (reference sequence). This chain's CDR3 is CASSIADYYNEQFF. In DNA, the CDR3 is TGTGCCAGTAGTATAGCGGACTACTACAATGAGCAGTTCTTC.

The V call is TRBV10-3, the J call TRBJ1-2, with 9 positions matching TRBD1. CDR1 is ENHRY and CDR2 is SYGVKD in the germline V gene. This CDR3 has 13 amino acids. The ends lost 10 bases at V and 3 bases at J; junction bases unmatched: 6. The CDR3 DNA follows: TGTGCCACCCGACAGGGGGTTGACTATGGCTACACCTTC. As protein: CATRQGVDYGYTF.

This clonotype was seen many times. V and J are TRBV3-1 and TRBJ2-6; D not resolved. Trimming shortened V by 2 bases and J by 0 bases, and 11 bases separated the two germline ends. The CDR3 totals 17 residues. CDR1 is LGHDT and CDR2 is YNNKEL in the germline V gene (reference sequence). The CDR3 coding sequence is TGTGCCAGCAGCCAATCTCCTTTGGGCTCTGGGGCCAACGTCCTGACTTTC. It encodes CASSQSPLGSGANVLTF.

This clonotype was observed a handful of times. J is TRBJ2-7 and V is TRBV6-4, with 12 bases aligning to TRBD2. CDR3 size: 15 residues. V lost 3 bases and J lost 4; bases outside the gene matches: 4. Germline values: CDR1 MRHNA, CDR2 SNTAGT. CDR3 nucleotide sequence: TGTGCCAGCAGTGAACTAGCGGGAGGCGCGTACGAGCAGTACTTC. This codes for CASSELAGGAYEQYF.

The V call is TRBV12-3 or TRBV12-4, the J call TRBJ1-4; D gene uncertain. This CDR3 has 15 amino acids. V lost 4 bases to trimming and J lost 3 bases, with 12 bases between them. CDR3 DNA sequence: TGTGCCAGCAGTTCGACCCGTCGTCCTAATGAAAAACTGTTTTTT. Protein: CASSSTRRPNEKLFF.

Only a few counts were recorded for this clonotype. The chain joins TRBV10-3 to TRBJ2-3, with 8 bases identical to TRBD2. CDR3 length: 15 amino acids. CDR1 and CDR2 from the germline V gene are ENHRY and SYGVKD. V gave up 2 bases and J gave up 0 bases; unmatched junction bases: 1. CDR3 DNA sequence: TGTGCCATCAGTGAGGGACTAGCTAGCACAGATACGCAGTATTTT. Translation gives CAISEGLASTDTQYF.

The V call is TRBV27, the J call TRBJ1-1; 7 nucleotides match TRBD1. Germline CDR1 and CDR2: MNHEY and SMNVEV (reference sequence). This CDR3 is built from 15 residues. V shed 4 bases and J 3 bases; nucleotides not matched to a gene: 8. Here the CDR3 reads CASSSTYRGHTEAFF. The CDR3 DNA is TGTGCCAGCAGTTCTACTTACAGGGGTCACACTGAAGCTTTCTTT.

In this sample, this clonotype turned up a few times. The rearrangement uses TRBV7-6 and TRBJ2-2; 8 bases agree with TRBD2. Germline lookup yields CDR1 SGHVS and CDR2 FNYEAQ. This CDR3 comprises 16 residues. The V and J ends lost 5 bases and 5 bases, in that order; junction bases with no gene match: 10. The CDR3 reads CASSLHSSGETGELFF. The CDR3, as DNA: TGTGCCAGCAGCCTACACAGTAGCGGGGAGACCGGGGAGCTGTTTTTT.

The chain joins TRBV20-1 to TRBJ2-3, with D unresolved. The CDR3 has 13 amino acids. V lost 1 base and J 4 bases, leaving 9 bases between the germline ends. In germline, CDR1 is DFQATT, CDR2 SNEGSKA (reference sequence). The CDR3 protein is CSARGNGADTQYF. The CDR3 DNA follows: TGCAGTGCTAGAGGCAATGGGGCAGATACGCAGTATTTT.

This clonotype was seen more than once but under ten times. The chain links TRBV20-1 to TRBJ2-2; D unresolved. V lost 3 bases to trimming and J lost 0 bases, with 14 bases between them. Germline CDR1 reads DFQATT; CDR2 reads SNEGSKA (reference sequence). The CDR3 sequence is 16 residues long. The CDR3 sequence is CSASNPRAPNTGELFF. DNA for the CDR3: TGCAGTGCTAGTAACCCCCGCGCGCCGAACACCGGGGAGCTGTTTTTT.

The chain carries TRBV11-3 and TRBJ2-1; D not resolved. Trimming left V 2 bases short and J 8 bases short, with 19 bases between. The CDR3 totals 16 residues. Germline values: CDR1 SGHNT, CDR2 YENEEA. CDR3 loop: CASSLIAGSTWDEQFF. The DNA for the CDR3 is TGTGCCAGCAGCTTAATAGCCGGCTCCACTTGGGATGAGCAGTTCTTC.

The J gene is TRBJ2-7, the V gene TRBV5-4; D gene unclear. CDR1 and CDR2 from the germline V gene are SGHNT and YYREEE (reference sequence). The CDR3 consists of 15 residues. The V and J ends lost 3 bases and 2 bases respectively, with 15 bases between them. The CDR3 is CASSSASVGTYEQYF. The CDR3 region has the DNA TGTGCCAGCAGCTCTGCCTCGGTAGGAACCTACGAGCAGTACTTC.

This sequence joins TRBV29-1 and TRBJ2-5; TRBD2 might be the D (5 bases). V was shortened by 5 bases and J by 5 bases, with 12 bases between the two germline ends. The CDR3 runs to 12 residues. In germline, CDR1 is SQVTM, CDR2 ANQGSEA. Here the CDR3 reads CSVKDGGETQYF. CDR3 DNA: TGCAGCGTTAAGGACGGAGGCGAGACCCAGTACTTC. Complete variable domain (other parts from reference TRBV29-1 and TRBJ2-5): SAVISQKPSRDICQRGTSLTIQCQVDSQVTMMFWYRQQPGQSLTLIATANQGSEATYESGFVIDKFPISRPNLTFSTLTVSNMSPEDSSIYLCSVKDGGETQYFGPGTRLLVL.

This clonotype was detected only a few times. The genes are TRBV5-5 and TRBJ2-2, with D hard to call. Germline CDR1 and CDR2: SGHKS and YYEKEE (reference sequence). The V end was cut by 0 bases, the J end by 4 bases, with 13 bases between. This CDR3 comprises 16 residues. CDR3 amino acids: CASSLATNPSTGELFF. The CDR3 coding sequence is TGTGCCAGCAGCTTGGCCACGAACCCTTCCACCGGGGAGCTGTTTTTT.